One and the same sample provided the 6 T cell receptor beta chains below, sequenced in a study of blood T cell repertoires in COVID-19. The assay was immunoSEQ multiplex PCR, and TCRdb's table has in-frame clones only and misses some. Seen here are approximately 210,000 clones, roughly four fifths observed once, and the top ten hold 12%. The sample comprised PBMCs or T cells enriched from blood (not recorded which). The receptors were gathered from a man aged 40-55 years who had recovered from COVID-19.

The rearrangement uses TRBV7-9 and TRBJ1-1, with 7 bases identical to TRBD1. Germline V gives CDR1 SEHNR, CDR2 FQNEAQ (reference sequence). V was pared by 4 bases and J by 1 base, with 6 bases of the junction left unmatched. The CDR3 is made up of 15 amino acids. CDR3 sequence: CASSSRDRTNTEAFF. The DNA for the CDR3 is TGTGCCAGCAGCTCCCGGGACAGAACGAACACTGAAGCTTTCTTT.

V gene TRBV9 combines with J gene TRBJ2-1, with D uncertain. Trimming left V 4 bases short and J 7 bases short, with 6 bases between. Germline loops: CDR1 SGDLS, CDR2 YYNGEE. The CDR3 contains 11 residues. The CDR3, as DNA: TGTGCCAGCAGCCTTGAGAATGAGCAGTTCTTC. The encoded protein is CASSLENEQFF.

This clone was observed once. The rearrangement links TRBV9 to TRBJ2-1; possibly TRBD2 for D (5 bases). Trimming cost V 3 bases and J 10 bases, with 14 bases left between them. The CDR3 is made up of 13 amino acids. Germline CDR1 SGDLS, CDR2 YYNGEE. The CDR3 here is CASSGAAGREQFF. The CDR3 region has the DNA TGTGCCAGCAGCGGAGCGGCCGGGCGCGAGCAGTTCTTC.

The chain joins TRBV14 to TRBJ1-2, with TRBD1 matching 8 bases. The V gene's germline CDR1 is SGHDN and CDR2 FVKESK. Germline trimming cut 2 bases from V and 5 bases from J; bases unmatched to any gene: 7. The CDR3 has 15 amino acids. The CDR3 nucleotides read TGTGCCAGCAGCCAACGACAGGGGATTGGGTATGGCTACACCTTC. Translation: CASSQRQGIGYGYTF.

The chain uses TRBV7-3 and TRBJ1-6, with TRBD1 as a possible D gene (6 bases). The CDR3 loop spans 14 amino acids. V lost 4 bases, J lost 3 bases, and 7 bases lay in between. Germline V lookup: CDR1 SGHTA, CDR2 FQGTGA. The CDR3 sequence: CASSSQGYNSPLHF. CDR3 nucleotide sequence: TGTGCCAGCAGCTCACAGGGCTATAATTCACCCCTCCACTTT. Together with reference TRBV7-3 and TRBJ1-6, the CDR3 gives the full variable domain: GAGVSQTPSNKVTEKGKYVELRCDPISGHTALYWYRQSLGQGPEFLIYFQGTGAADDSGLPNDRFFAVRPEGSVSTLKIQRTERGDSAVYLCASSSQGYNSPLHFGNGTRLTVT.

The chain links TRBV6-5 to TRBJ1-5; 8 positions match TRBD1. Germline CDR1 and CDR2: MNHEY and SVGAGI. J gave up 3 bases and V 8 bases, and 6 bases lay outside the gene matches. The CDR3 is made up of 14 amino acids. DNA of the CDR3: TGTGCCAGCGCTCGGACAGGGCCCAATCAGCCCCAGCATTTT. Encoded protein: CASARTGPNQPQHF.